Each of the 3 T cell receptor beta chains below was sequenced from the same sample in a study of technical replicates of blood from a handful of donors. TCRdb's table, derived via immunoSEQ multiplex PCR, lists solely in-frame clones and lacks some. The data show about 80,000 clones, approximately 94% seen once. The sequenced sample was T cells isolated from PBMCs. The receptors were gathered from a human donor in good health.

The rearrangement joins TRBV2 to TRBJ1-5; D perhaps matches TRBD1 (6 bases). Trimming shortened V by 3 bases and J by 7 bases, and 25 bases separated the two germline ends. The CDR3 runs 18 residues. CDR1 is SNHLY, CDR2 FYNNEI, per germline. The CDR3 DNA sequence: TGTGCCAGCAGTGATCCCTTCCTTAGTCCAGGGGAGGGACAGCCCCAGCATTTT. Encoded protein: CASSDPFLSPGEGQPQHF.

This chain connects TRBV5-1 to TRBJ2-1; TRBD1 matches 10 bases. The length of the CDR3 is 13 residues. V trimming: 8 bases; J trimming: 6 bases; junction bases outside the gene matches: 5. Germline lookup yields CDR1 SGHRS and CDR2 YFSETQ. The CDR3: CASRTGGGNEQFF. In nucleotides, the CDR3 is TGCGCCAGTAGGACAGGGGGTGGCAATGAGCAGTTCTTC.

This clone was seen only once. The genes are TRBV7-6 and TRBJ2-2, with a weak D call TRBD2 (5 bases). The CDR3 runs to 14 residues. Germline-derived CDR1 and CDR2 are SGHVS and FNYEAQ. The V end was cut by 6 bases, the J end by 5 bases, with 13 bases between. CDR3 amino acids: CASRLSRGTGELFF. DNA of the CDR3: TGTGCCAGCAGACTTTCCCGAGGGACCGGGGAGCTGTTTTTT. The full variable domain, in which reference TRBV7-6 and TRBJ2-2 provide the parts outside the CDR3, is GAGVSQSPRYKVTKRGQDVALRCDPISGHVSLYWYRQALGQGPEFLTYFNYEAQQDKSGLPNDRFSAERPEGSISTLTIQRTEQRDSAMYRCASRLSRGTGELFFGEGSRLTVL.